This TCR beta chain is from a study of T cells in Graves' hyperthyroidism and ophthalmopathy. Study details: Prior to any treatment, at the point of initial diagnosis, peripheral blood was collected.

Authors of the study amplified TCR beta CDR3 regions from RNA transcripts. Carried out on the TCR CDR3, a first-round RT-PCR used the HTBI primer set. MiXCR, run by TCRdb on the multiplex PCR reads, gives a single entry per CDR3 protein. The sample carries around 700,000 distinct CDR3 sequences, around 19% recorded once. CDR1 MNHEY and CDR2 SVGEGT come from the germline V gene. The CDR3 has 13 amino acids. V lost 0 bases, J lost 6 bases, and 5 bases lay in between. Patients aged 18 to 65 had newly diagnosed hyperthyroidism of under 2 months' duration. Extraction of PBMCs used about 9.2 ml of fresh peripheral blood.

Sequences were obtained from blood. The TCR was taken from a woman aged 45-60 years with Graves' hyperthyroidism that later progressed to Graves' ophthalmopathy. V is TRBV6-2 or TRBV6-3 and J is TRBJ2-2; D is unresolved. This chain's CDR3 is CASSYSSAGELFF. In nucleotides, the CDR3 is TGTGCCAGCAGTTACTCGAGTGCCGGGGAGCTGTTTTTT.